This TCR beta chain was found in a study of cytotoxic CD8 clonotypes in ibrutinib-treated CLL. Study background: Among responders, some 25 were partial and 2 complete; after median approximately six years, approximately 15 stayed remitted and 12 progressed.

The CDR3 is made up of 14 amino acids. Trimming stripped 3 bases from V and 5 bases from J, with 11 bases between. Germline V gene sequence: CDR1 MNHEY, CDR2 SMNVEV (reference sequence). Data came from immunoSEQ multiplex PCR; TCRdb stores just in-frame clones and leaves some out. The sample has 250,000 or so clones, 70% seen once. This sequence joins TRBV27 and TRBJ1-5, with TRBD1 as a possible D gene (5 bases). The TCR sequence derives from a human donor with chronic lymphocytic leukemia. The source material was PBMCs, sampled after 24 months of ibrutinib treatment. CDR3 region: CASSFQGSDQPQHF. CDR3 DNA sequence: TGTGCCAGCAGTTTTCAGGGATCGGATCAGCCCCAGCATTTT.